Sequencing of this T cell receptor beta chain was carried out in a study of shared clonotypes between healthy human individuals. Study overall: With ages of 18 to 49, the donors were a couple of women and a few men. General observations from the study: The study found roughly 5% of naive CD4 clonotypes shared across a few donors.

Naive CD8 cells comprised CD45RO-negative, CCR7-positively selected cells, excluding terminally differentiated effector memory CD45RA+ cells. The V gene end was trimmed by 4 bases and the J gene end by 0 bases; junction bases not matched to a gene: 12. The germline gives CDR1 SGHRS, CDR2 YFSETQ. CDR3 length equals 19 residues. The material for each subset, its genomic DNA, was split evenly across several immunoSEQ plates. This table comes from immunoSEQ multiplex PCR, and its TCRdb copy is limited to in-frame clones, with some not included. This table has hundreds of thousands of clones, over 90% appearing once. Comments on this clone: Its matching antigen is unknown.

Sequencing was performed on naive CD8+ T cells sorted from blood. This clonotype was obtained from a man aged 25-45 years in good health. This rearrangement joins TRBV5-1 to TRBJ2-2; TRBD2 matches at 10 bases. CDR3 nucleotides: TGCGCCAGCAGCCTTAGGGGTGGACTAGCGGCCTCGAACACCGGGGAGCTGTTTTTT. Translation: CASSLRGGLAASNTGELFF.